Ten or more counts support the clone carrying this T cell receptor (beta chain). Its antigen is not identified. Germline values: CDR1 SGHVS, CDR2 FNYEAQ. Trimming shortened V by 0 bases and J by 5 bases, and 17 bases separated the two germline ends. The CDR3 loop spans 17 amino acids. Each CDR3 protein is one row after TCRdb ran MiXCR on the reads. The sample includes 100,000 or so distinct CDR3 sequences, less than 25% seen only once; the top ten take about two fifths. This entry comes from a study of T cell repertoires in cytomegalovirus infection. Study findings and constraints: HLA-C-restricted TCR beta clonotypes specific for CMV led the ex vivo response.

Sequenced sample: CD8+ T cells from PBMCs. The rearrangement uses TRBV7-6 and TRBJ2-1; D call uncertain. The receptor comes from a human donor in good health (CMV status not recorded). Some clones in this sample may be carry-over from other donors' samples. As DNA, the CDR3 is TGTGCCAGCAGCTTAGCGGAAGGACCCCACCCGGACAATGAGCAGTTCTTC. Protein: CASSLAEGPHPDNEQFF.